Sequencing of this TCR beta chain was carried out in a study of T-cell reconstitution after alpha-beta-depleted transplantation in children. Germline V gene lookup returns CDR1 MNHEY and CDR2 SMNVEV (reference sequence). The CDR3 consists of 13 residues. V shed 3 bases and J shed 4 bases, with 7 bases lying between them. This clonotype was counted ten times or more. The authors prepared the TCRbeta library with unique molecular identifiers. TCRdb re-analysed the PCR reads in MiXCR, keeping a single row per CDR3 protein. Of hundreds of thousands of distinct CDR3 sequences detected, 12% appear once; the ten largest clones hold 2% to 3%.

The receptor was isolated from a human donor who donated a stem cell graft to a child with acute lymphoblastic leukemia. The sample in question was PBMCs from the stem cell graft donor, obtained from the stem cell graft. V usage is TRBV27 and J usage is TRBJ1-5, with unresolved D. The CDR3 nucleotides are TGTGCCAGCAGTTTGGGAGATAATCAGCCCCAGCATTTT. Translation: CASSLGDNQPQHF.